This T cell receptor beta chain stems from a study of identical twins. In TCRdb, the 5' RACE reads were re-called with MiXCR into one record per CDR3 protein. The sample consists of 1.5 million or so distinct CDR3 sequences, around a third of them appearing once. This CDR3 comprises 15 residues. Trimming left V 1 base short and J 11 bases short, with 20 bases between. The germline gives CDR1 SEHNR, CDR2 FQNEAQ (reference sequence). V gene TRBV7-9 combines with J gene TRBJ1-1; D might be TRBD1 (5 bases). The sequence was obtained from a newborn girl in good health. Sequencing was done on a sample of cord blood. CDR3 in DNA: TGTGCCAGCAGCTTAGAGGTCAAGGGGATTTTTGGGGCTTTCTTT. Its translation: CASSLEVKGIFGAFF.